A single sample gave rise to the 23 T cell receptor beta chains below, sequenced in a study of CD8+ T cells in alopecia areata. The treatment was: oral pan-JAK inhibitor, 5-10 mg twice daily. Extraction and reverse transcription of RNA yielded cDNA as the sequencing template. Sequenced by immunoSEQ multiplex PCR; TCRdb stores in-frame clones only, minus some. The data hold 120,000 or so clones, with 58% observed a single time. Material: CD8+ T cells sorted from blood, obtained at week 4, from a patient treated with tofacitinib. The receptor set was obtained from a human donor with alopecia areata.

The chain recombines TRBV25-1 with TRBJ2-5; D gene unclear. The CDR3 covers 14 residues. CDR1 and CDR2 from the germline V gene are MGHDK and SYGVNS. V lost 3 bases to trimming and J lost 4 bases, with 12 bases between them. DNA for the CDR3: TGTGCCAGCAGTGATCTAGGGTTAGGAGAGACCCAGTACTTC. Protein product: CASSDLGLGETQYF.

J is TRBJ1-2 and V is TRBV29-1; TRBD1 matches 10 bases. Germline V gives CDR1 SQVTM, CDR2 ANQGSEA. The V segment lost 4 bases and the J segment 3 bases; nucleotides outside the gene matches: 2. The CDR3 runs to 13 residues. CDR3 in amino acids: CSVVTGGHYGYTF. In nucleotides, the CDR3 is TGCAGCGTTGTGACAGGGGGCCACTATGGCTACACCTTC. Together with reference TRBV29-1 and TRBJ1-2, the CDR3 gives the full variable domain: SAVISQKPSRDICQRGTSLTIQCQVDSQVTMMFWYRQQPGQSLTLIATANQGSEATYESGFVIDKFPISRPNLTFSTLTVSNMSPEDSSIYLCSVVTGGHYGYTFGSGTRLTVV.

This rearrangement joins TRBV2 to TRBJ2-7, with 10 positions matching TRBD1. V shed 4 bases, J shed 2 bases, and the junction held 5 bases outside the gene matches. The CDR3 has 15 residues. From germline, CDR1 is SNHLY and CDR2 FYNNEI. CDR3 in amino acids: CASSVRGQGAYEQYF. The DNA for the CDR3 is TGTGCCAGCAGTGTAAGAGGACAGGGGGCCTACGAGCAGTACTTC.

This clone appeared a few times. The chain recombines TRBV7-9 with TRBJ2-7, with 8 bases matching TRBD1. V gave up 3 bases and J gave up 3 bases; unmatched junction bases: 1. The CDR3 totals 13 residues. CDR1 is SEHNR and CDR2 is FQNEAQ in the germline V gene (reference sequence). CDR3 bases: TGTGCCAGCAGCTTCGGGACAGGCTACGAGCAGTACTTC. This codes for CASSFGTGYEQYF.

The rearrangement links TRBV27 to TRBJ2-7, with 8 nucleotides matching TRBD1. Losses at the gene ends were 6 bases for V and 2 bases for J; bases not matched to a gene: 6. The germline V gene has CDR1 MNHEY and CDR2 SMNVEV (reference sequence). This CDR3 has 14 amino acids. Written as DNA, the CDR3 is TGTGCCAGCAGGCCGACAGGGGAGCCCTACGAGCAGTACTTC. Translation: CASRPTGEPYEQYF.

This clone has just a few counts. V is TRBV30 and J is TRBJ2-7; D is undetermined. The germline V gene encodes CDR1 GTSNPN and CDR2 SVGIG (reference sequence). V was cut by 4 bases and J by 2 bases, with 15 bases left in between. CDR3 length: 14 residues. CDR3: CAWMGPQVPYEQYF. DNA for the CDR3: TGTGCCTGGATGGGCCCGCAGGTCCCCTACGAGCAGTACTTC.

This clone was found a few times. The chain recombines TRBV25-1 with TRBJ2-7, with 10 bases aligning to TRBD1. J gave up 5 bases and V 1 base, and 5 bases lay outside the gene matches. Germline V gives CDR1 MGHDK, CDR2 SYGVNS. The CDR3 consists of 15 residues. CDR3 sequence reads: CASSEFDRGRNEQYF. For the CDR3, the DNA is TGTGCCAGCAGTGAATTTGACAGGGGGCGAAACGAGCAGTACTTC.

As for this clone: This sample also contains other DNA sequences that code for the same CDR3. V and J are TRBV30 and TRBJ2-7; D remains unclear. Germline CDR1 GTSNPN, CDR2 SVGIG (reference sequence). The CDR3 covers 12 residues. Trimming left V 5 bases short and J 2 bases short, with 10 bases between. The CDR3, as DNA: TGTGCCTGGTCCCCGGGCCCCTACGAGCAGTACTTC. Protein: CAWSPGPYEQYF.

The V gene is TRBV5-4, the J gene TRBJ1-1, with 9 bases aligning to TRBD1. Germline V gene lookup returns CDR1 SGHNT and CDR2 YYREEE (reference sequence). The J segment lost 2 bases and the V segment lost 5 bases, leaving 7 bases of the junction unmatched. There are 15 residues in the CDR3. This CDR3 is CASRLRDRANTEAFF. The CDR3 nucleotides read TGTGCCAGCAGATTGCGGGACAGGGCCAACACTGAAGCTTTCTTT.

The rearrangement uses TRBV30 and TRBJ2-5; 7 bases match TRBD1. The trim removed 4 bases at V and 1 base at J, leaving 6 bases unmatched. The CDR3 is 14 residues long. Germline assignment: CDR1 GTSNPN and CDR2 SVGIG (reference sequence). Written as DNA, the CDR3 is TGTGCCTGGACCTTGACAGGGCGCCAAGAGACCCAGTACTTC. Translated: CAWTLTGRQETQYF.

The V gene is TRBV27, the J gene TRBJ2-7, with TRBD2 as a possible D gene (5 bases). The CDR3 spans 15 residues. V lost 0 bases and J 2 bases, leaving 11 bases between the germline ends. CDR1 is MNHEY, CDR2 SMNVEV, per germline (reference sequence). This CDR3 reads CASSLSGLDTYEQYF. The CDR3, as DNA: TGTGCCAGCAGTTTATCTGGACTCGACACCTACGAGCAGTACTTC.

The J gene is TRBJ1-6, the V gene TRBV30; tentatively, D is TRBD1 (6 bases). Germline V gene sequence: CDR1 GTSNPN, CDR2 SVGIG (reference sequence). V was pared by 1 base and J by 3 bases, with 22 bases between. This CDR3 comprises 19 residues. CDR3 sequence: CAWSDPLQGPKNYNSPLHF. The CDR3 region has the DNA TGTGCCTGGAGTGACCCCCTACAGGGACCCAAGAACTATAATTCACCCCTCCACTTT. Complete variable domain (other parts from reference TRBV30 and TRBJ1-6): SQTIHQWPATLVQPVGSPLSLECTVEGTSNPNLYWYRQAAGRGLQLLFYSVGIGQISSEVPQNLSASRPQDRQFILSSKKLLLSDSGFYLCAWSDPLQGPKNYNSPLHFGNGTRLTVT.

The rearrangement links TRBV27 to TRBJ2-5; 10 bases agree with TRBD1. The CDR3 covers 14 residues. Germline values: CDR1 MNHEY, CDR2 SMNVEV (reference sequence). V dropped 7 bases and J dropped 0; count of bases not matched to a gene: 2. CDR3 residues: CASTGQGDQETQYF. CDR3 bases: TGTGCCAGCACAGGACAGGGGGACCAAGAGACCCAGTACTTC.

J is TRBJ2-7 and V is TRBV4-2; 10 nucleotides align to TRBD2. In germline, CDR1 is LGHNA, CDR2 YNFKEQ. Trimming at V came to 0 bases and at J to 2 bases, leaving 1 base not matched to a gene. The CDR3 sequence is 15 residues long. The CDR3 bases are TGTGCCAGCAGCCAAGAAGCGGGGGGGCCCTACGAGCAGTACTTC. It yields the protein CASSQEAGGPYEQYF.

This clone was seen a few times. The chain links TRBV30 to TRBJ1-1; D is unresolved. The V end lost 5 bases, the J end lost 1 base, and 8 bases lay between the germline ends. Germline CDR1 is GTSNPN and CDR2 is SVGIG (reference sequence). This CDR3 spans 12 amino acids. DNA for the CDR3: TGTGCCTGGGTCTTCCGGAACACTGAAGCTTTCTTT. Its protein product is CAWVFRNTEAFF.

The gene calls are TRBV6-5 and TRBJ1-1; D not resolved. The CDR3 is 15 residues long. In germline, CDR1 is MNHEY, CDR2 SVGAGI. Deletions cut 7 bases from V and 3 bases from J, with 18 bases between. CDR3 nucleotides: TGTGCCAGCACTGGAGACTATTTTAGTGACACTGAAGCTTTCTTT. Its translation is CASTGDYFSDTEAFF.

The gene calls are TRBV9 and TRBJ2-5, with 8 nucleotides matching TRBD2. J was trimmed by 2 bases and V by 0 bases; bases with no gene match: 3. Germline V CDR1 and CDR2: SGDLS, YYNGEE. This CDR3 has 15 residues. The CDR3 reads CASSVAGGVQETQYF. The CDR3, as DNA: TGTGCCAGCAGCGTAGCCGGGGGGGTGCAAGAGACCCAGTACTTC.

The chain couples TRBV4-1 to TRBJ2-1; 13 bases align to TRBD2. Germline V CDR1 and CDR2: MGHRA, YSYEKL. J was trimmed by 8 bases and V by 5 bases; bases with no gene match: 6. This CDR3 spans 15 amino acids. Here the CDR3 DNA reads TGCGCCAGCAGCTCCGGGACTAGCGGGGAGTATGAGCAGTTCTTC. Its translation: CASSSGTSGEYEQFF.

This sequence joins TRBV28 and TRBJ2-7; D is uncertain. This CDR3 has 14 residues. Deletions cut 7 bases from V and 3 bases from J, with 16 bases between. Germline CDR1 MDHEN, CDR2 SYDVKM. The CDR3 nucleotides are TGTGCCAGCAACAGCCTTCAGGTTTACTACGAGCAGTACTTC. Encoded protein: CASNSLQVYYEQYF.

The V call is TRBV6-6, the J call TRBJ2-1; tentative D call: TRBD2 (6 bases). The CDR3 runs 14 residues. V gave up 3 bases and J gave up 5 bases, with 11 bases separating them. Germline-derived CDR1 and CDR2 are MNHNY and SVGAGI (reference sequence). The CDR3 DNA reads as TGTGCCAGCAGTTATACGGCTAGCGACAATGAGCAGTTCTTC. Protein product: CASSYTASDNEQFF.

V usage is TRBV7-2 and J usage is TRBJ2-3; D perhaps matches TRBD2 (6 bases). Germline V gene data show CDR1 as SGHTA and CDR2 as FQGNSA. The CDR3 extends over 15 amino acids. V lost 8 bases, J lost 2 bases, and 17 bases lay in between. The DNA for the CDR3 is TGTGCCAGCTCCGAACTTGGCGGGGACACAGATACGCAGTATTTT. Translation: CASSELGGDTDTQYF. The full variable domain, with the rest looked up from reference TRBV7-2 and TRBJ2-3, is GAGVSQSPSNKVTEKGKDVELRCDPISGHTALYWYRQSLGQGLEFLIYFQGNSAPDKSGLPSDRFSAERTGGSVSTLTIQRTQQEDSAVYLCASSELGGDTDTQYFGPGTRLTVL.

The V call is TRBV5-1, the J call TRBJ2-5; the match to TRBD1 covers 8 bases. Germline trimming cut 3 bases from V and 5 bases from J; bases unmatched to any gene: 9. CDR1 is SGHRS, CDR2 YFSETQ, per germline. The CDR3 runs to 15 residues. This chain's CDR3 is CASSSRDRPTETQYF. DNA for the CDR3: TGCGCCAGCAGCTCACGGGACAGGCCGACGGAGACCCAGTACTTC.

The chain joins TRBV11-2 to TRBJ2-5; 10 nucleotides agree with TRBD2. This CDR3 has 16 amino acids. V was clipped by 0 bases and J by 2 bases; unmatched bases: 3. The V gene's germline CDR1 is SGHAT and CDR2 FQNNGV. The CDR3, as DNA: TGTGCCAGCAGCTTAGAGGTACTAGCGGGGCAAGAGACCCAGTACTTC. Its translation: CASSLEVLAGQETQYF.